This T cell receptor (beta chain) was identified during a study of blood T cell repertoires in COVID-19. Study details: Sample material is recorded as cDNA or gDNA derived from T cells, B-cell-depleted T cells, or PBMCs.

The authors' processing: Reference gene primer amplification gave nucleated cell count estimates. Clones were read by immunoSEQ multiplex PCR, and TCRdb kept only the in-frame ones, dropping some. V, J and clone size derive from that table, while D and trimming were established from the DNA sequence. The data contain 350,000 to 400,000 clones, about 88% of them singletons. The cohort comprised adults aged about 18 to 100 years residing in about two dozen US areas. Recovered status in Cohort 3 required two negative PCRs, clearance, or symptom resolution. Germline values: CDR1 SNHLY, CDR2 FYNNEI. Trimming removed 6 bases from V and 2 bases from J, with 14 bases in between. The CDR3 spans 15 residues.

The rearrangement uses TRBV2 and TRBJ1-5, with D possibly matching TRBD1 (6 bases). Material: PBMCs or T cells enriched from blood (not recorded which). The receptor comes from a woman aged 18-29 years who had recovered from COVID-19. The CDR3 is CASSQQGMGNQPQHF. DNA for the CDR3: TGTGCCAGCAGCCAACAGGGAATGGGCAATCAGCCCCAGCATTTT.